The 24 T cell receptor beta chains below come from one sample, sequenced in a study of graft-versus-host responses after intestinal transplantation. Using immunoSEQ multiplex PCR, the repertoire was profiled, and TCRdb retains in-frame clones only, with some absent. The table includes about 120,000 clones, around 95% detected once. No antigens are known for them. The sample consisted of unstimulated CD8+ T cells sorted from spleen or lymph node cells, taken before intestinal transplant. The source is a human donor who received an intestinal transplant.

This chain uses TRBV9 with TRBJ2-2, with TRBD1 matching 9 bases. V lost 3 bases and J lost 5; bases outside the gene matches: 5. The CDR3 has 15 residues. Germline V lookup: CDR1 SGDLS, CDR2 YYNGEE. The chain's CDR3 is CASSAPGQGTGELFF. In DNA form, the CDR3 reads TGTGCCAGCAGCGCCCCGGGACAGGGTACCGGGGAGCTGTTTTTT.

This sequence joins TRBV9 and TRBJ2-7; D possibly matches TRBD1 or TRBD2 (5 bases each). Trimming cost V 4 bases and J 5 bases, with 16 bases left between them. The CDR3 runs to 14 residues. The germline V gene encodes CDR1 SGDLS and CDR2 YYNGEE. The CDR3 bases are TGTGCCAGCAGCCCCTCCGGGACCCCGAACGAGCAGTACTTC. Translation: CASSPSGTPNEQYF.

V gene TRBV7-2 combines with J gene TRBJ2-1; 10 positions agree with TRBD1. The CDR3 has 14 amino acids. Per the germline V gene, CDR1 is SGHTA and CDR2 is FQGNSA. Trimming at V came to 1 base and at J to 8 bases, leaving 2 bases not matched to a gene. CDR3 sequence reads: CASSLGQGAYEQFF. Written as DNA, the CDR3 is TGTGCCAGCAGCTTAGGACAGGGGGCCTATGAGCAGTTCTTC.

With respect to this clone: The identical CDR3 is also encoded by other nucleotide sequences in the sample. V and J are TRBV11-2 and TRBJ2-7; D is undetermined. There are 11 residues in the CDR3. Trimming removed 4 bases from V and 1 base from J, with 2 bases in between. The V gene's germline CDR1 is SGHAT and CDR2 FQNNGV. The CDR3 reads CASSSSYEQYF. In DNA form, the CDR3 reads TGTGCCAGCAGCTCTTCCTACGAGCAGTACTTC.

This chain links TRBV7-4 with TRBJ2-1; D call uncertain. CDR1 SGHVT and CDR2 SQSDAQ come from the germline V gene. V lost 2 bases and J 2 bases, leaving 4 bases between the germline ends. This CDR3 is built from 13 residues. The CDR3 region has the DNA TGTGCCAGCAGCTTATACCCCTACAATGAGCAGTTCTTC. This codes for CASSLYPYNEQFF. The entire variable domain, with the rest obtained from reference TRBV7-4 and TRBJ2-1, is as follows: GAGVSQSPRYKVAKRGRDVALRCDSISGHVTLYWYRQTLGQGSEVLTYSQSDAQRDKSGRPSGRFSAERPERSVSTLKIQRTEQGDSAVYLCASSLYPYNEQFFGPGTRLTVL.

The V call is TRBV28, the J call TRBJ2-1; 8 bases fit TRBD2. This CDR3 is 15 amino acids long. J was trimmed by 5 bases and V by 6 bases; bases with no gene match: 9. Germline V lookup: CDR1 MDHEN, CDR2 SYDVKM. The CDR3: CASRIYSGDDNEQFF. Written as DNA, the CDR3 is TGTGCCAGCAGGATCTATAGCGGGGACGACAATGAGCAGTTCTTC.

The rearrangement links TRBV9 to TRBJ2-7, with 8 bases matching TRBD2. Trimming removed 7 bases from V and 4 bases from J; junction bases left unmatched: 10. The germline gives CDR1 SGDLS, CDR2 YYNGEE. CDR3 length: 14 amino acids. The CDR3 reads CASGPAGGAYEQYF. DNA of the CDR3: TGTGCCAGCGGCCCGGCGGGGGGTGCGTACGAGCAGTACTTC.

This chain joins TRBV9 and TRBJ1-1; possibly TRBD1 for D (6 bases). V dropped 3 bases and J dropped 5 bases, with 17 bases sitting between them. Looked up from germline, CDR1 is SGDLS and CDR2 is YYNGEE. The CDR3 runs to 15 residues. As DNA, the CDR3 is TGTGCCAGCAGCGATAGCAGGGGTTCCTGGACTGAAGCTTTCTTT. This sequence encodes CASSDSRGSWTEAFF.

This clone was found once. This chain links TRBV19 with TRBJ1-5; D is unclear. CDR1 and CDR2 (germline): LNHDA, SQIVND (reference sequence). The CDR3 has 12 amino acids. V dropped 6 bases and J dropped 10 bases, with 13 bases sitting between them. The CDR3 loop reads CASSTGLAPQHF. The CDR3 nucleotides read TGTGCCAGTAGCACCGGCCTGGCCCCCCAGCATTTT. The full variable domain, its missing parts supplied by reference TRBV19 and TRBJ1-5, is DGGITQSPKYLFRKEGQNVTLSCEQNLNHDAMYWYRQDPGQGLRLIYYSQIVNDFQKGDIAEGYSVSREKKESFPLTVTSAQKNPTAFYLCASSTGLAPQHFGDGTRLSIL.

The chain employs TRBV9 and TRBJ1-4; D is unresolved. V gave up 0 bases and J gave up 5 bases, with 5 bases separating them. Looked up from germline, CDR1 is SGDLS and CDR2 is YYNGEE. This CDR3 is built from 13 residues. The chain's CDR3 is CASSVAQNEKLFF. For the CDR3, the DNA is TGTGCCAGCAGCGTAGCCCAGAATGAAAAACTGTTTTTT.

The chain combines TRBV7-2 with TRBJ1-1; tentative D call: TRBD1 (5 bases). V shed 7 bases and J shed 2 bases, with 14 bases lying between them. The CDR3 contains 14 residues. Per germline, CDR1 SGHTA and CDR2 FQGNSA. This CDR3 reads CASTKDRDNTEAFF. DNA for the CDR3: TGTGCCAGCACCAAAGACAGAGATAACACTGAAGCTTTCTTT. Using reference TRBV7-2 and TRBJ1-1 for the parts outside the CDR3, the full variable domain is GAGVSQSPSNKVTEKGKDVELRCDPISGHTALYWYRQSLGQGLEFLIYFQGNSAPDKSGLPSDRFSAERTGGSVSTLTIQRTQQEDSAVYLCASTKDRDNTEAFFGQGTRLTVV.

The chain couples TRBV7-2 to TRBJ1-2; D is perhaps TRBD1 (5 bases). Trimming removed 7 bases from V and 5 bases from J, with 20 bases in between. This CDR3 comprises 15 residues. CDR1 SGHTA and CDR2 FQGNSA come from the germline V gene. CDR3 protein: CASTRLDTGTYGYTF. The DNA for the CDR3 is TGTGCCAGCACAAGGTTGGACACGGGTACATATGGCTACACCTTC.

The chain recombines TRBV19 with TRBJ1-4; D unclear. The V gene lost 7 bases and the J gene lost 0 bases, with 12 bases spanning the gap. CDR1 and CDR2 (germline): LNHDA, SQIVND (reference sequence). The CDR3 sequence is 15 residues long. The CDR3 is CASTWKIATNEKLFF. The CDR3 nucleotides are TGTGCCAGTACCTGGAAAATTGCAACTAATGAAAAACTGTTTTTT.

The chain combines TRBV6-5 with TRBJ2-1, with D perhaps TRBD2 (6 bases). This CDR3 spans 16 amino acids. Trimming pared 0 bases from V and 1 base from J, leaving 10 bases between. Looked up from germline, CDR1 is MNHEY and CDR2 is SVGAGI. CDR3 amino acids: CASSYSQAGSYNEQFF. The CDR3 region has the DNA TGTGCCAGCAGTTACTCACAGGCGGGGTCCTACAATGAGCAGTTCTTC.

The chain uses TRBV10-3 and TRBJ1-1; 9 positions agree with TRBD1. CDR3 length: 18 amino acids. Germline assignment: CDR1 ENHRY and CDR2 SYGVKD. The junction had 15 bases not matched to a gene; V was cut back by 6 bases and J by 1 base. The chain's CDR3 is CAISPNPEPGQGNTEAFF. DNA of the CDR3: TGTGCCATCAGCCCTAACCCCGAGCCGGGACAGGGGAACACTGAAGCTTTCTTT.

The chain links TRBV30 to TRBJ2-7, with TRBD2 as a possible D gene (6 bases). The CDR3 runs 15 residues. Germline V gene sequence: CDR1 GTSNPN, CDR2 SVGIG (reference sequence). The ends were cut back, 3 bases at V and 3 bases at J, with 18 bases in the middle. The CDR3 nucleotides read TGTGCCTGGAGGTCCCTAGCGACCAGGATCTACGAGCAGTACTTC. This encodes CAWRSLATRIYEQYF.

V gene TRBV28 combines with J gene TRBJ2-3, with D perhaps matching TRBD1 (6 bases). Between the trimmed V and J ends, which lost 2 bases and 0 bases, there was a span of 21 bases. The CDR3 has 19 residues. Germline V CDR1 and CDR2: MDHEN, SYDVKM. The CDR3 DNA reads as TGTGCCAGCAGTTTACAAGAGGGGGTCAGGGATACTAGCACAGATACGCAGTATTTT. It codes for CASSLQEGVRDTSTDTQYF.

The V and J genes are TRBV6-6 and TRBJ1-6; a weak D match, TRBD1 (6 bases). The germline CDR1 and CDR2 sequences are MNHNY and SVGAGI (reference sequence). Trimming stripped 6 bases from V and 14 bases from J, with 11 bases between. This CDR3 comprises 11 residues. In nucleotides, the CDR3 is TGTGCCAGCAGCAGGGGTCTCTCCCTCCACTTT. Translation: CASSRGLSLHF.

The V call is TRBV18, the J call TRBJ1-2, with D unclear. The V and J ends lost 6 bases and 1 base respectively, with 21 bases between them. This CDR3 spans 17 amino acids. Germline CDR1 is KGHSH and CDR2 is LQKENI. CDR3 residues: CASSRSGGLGVNYGYTF. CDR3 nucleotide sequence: TGTGCCAGCTCCCGGAGTGGAGGGCTCGGCGTTAACTATGGCTACACCTTC.

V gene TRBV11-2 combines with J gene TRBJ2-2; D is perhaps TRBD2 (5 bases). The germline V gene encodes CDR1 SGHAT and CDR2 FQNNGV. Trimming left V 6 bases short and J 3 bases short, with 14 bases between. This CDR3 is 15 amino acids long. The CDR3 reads CASRLSGFYTGELFF. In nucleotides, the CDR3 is TGTGCCAGCAGGTTGAGCGGATTTTACACCGGGGAGCTGTTTTTT.

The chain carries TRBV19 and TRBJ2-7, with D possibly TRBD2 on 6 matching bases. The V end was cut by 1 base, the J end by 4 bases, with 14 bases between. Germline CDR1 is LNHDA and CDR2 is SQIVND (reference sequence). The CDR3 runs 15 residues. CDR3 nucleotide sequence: TGTGCCAGTAGTATAGGTGGTAGCGGATATTACGAGCAGTACTTC. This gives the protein CASSIGGSGYYEQYF.

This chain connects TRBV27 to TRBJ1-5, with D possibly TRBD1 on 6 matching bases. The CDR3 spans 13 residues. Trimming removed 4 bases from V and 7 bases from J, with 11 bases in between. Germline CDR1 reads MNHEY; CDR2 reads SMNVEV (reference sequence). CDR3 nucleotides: TGTGCCAGCAGTTACGGTGGGGGCCAGCCCCAGCATTTT. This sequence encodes CASSYGGGQPQHF.

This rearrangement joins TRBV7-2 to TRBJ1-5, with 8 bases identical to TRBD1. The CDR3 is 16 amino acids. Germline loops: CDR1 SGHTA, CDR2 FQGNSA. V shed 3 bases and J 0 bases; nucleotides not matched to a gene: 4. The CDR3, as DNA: TGTGCCAGCAGCTTGTTCAGGGGGCATAGCAATCAGCCCCAGCATTTT. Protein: CASSLFRGHSNQPQHF.

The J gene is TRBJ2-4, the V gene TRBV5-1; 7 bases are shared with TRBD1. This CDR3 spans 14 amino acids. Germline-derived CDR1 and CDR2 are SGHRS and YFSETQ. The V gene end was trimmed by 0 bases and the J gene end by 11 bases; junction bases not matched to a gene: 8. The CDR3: CASSLVGDSKLQYF. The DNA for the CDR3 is TGCGCCAGCAGCTTGGTAGGGGACAGCAAACTTCAGTACTTC.